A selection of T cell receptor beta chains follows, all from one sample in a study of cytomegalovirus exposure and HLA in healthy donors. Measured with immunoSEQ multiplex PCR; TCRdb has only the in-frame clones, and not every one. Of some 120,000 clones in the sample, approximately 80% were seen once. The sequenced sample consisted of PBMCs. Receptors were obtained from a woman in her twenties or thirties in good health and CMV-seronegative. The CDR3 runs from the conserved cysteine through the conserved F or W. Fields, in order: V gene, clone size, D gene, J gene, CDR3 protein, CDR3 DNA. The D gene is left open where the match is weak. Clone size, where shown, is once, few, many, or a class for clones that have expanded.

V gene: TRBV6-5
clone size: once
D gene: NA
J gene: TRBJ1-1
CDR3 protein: CASIPYTEAFF
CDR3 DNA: TGTGCCAGCATTCCGTACACTGAAGCTTTCTTT

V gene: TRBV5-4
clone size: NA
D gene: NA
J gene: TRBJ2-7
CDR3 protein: CASSSGGSSYEQYF
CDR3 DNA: TGTGCCAGCAGCTCCGGAGGGAGTTCCTACGAGCAGTACTTC

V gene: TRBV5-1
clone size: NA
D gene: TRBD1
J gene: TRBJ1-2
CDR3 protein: CASSYGQGERYGYTF
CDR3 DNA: TGCGCCAGCAGCTACGGACAGGGGGAAAGGTATGGCTACACCTTC

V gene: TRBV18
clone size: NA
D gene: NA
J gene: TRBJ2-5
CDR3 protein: CASSPPSGETQYF
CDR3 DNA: TGTGCCAGCTCACCACCCTCGGGGGAGACCCAGTACTTC

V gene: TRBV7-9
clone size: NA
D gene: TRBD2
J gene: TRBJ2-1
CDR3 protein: CASSYNLAGGYNEQFF
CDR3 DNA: TGTGCCAGCAGCTATAACCTAGCGGGAGGATACAATGAGCAGTTCTTC

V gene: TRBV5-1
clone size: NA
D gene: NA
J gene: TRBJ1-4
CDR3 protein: CASSSTGEKLFF
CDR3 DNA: TGCGCCAGCAGCTCTACCGGTGAAAAACTGTTTTTT

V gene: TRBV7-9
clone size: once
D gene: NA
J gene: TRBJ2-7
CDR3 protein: CSSSHMRVGLVMYEQYF
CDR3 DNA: TGTTCCAGCAGCCACATGAGGGTTGGGCTGGTAATGTACGAGCAGTACTTC

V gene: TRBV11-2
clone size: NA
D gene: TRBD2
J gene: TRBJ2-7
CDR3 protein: CASSLGLAGGKEQYF
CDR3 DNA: TGTGCCAGCAGCTTAGGGCTAGCGGGAGGCAAAGAGCAGTACTTC

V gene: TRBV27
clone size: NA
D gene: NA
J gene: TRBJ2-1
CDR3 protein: CASSPLGSGYNEQFF
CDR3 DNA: TGTGCCAGCAGTCCCCTCGGGAGCGGATACAATGAGCAGTTCTTC

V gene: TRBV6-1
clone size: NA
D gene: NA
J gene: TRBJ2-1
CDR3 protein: CASSEAAHEQFF
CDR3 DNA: TGTGCCAGCAGTGAAGCGGCCCATGAGCAGTTCTTC

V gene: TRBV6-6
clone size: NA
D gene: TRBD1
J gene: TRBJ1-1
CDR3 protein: CASSYRQGALNTEAFF
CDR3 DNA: TGTGCCAGCAGTTACCGACAGGGGGCTCTGAACACTGAAGCTTTCTTT

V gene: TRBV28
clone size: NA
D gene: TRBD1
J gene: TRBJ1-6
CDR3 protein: CASSIGTGGGSPLHF
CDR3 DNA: TGTGCCAGCAGCATTGGGACAGGGGGCGGTTCACCCCTCCACTTT

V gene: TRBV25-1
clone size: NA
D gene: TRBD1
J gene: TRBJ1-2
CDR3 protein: CASRDRVGYGYTF
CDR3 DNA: TGTGCCAGCAGGGACAGGGTGGGCTATGGCTACACCTTC

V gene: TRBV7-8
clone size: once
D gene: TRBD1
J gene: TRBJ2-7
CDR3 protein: CASSKGQGWYEQYF
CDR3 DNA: TGTGCCAGCAGCAAGGGACAGGGTTGGTACGAGCAGTACTTC